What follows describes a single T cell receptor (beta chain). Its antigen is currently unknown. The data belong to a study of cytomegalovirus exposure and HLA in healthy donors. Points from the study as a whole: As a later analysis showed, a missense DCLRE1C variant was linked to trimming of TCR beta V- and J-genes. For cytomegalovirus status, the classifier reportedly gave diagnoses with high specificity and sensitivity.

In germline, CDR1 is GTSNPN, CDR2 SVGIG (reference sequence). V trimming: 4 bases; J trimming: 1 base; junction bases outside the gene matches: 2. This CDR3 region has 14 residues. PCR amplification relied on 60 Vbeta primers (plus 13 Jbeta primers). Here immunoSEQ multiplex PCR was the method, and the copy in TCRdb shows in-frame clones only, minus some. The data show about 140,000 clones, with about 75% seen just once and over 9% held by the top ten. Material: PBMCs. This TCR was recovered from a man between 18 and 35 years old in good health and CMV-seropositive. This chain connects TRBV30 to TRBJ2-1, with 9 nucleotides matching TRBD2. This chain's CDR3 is CAWKAGGSYNEQFF. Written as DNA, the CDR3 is TGTGCCTGGAAGGCGGGAGGGTCCTACAATGAGCAGTTCTTC.